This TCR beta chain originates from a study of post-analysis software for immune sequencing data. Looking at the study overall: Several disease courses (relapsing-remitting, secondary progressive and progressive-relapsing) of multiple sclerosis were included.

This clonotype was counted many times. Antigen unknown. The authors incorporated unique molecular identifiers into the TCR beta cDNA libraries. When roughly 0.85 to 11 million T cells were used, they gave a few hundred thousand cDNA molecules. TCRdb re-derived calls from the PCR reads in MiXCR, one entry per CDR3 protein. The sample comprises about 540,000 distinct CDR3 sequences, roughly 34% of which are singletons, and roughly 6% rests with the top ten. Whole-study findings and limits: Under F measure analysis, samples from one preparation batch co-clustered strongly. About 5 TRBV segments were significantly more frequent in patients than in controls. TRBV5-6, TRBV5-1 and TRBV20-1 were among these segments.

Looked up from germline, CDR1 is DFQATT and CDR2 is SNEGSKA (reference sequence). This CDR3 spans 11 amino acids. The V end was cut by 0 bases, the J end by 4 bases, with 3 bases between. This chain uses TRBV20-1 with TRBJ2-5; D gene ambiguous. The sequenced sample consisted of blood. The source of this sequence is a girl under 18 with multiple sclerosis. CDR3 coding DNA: TGCAGTGCTAGAGACCCAGAGACCCAGTACTTC. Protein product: CSARDPETQYF.